These 21 T cell receptor beta chains originate from one sample sequenced in a study of blood T cell repertoires in COVID-19. Produced via immunoSEQ multiplex PCR; TCRdb's table is partial and in-frame only. The repertoire holds roughly 250,000 clones, with about 91% as singletons. The specimen sequenced was PBMCs or T cells enriched from blood (not recorded which). Receptors originate from a woman aged 40 to 50 with acute COVID-19.

This chain links TRBV27 with TRBJ1-4, with 7 bases lining up with TRBD1. V shed 6 bases, J shed 6 bases, and the junction held 7 bases outside the gene matches. Germline lookup yields CDR1 MNHEY and CDR2 SMNVEV (reference sequence). The CDR3 runs 14 residues. The DNA of the CDR3 is TGTGCCAGCAGACGGGACAGTATGTATGAAAAACTGTTTTTT. Amino acid sequence: CASRRDSMYEKLFF.

V is TRBV7-9 and J is TRBJ1-2; no clear D gene. Trimming took 5 bases from V and 7 from J, leaving 20 bases between them. Germline-derived CDR1 and CDR2 are SEHNR and FQNEAQ (reference sequence). There are 15 residues in the CDR3. The CDR3 DNA is TGTGCCAGCAGCCGTTCTTCCGGGATAATCTCTGGCTACACCTTC. Translation gives CASSRSSGIISGYTF.

The rearrangement links TRBV25-1 to TRBJ1-5, with 10 bases identical to TRBD1. The CDR3 sequence is 15 residues long. Per germline, CDR1 MGHDK and CDR2 SYGVNS. V shed 6 bases and J 5 bases; nucleotides not matched to a gene: 7. The chain's CDR3 is CASSQTGTGDQPQHF. In nucleotides, the CDR3 is TGTGCCAGCAGCCAGACCGGGACAGGGGATCAGCCCCAGCATTTT.

The chain uses TRBV5-1 and TRBJ2-6; D is uncertain. V lost 0 bases and J 0 bases, leaving 4 bases between the germline ends. Germline CDR1 and CDR2: SGHRS and YFSETQ. The CDR3 contains 15 residues. CDR3 bases: TGCGCCAGCAGCTTGGTCTACTCTGGGGCCAACGTCCTGACTTTC. Protein: CASSLVYSGANVLTF.

Note on this clone: Compared with germline, one end of the junction differs, possibly owing to a read error. This chain links TRBV7-7 with TRBJ2-5; D possibly corresponds to TRBD1 (5 bases). The CDR3 totals 14 residues. Per the germline V gene, CDR1 is SSHAT and CDR2 is FNYEAQ (reference sequence). The CDR3 reads CASSPDSFQETQYF. CDR3 coding DNA: TGTGCTAGCAGCCCTGACAGCTTCCAAGAGACCCAGTACTTC.

There are a few counts of this clone. The chain is built from TRBV7-2 and TRBJ1-5; D gene uncertain. Germline V gene data show CDR1 as SGHTA and CDR2 as FQGNSA. Trimming removed 5 bases at V and 6 bases at J, with 17 bases between. This CDR3 region has 15 residues. Here the CDR3 reads CASSPLVVRGQPQHF. In nucleotides, the CDR3 is TGTGCCAGCAGCCCCCTCGTAGTGCGGGGTCAGCCCCAGCATTTT.

The chain has TRBV19 and TRBJ2-1; 8 bases align to TRBD1. There are 14 residues in the CDR3. V gave up 3 bases and J gave up 8 bases; unmatched junction bases: 6. CDR1 and CDR2 from the germline V gene are LNHDA and SQIVND (reference sequence). The CDR3 sequence: CASSIQGASDEQFF. Written as DNA, the CDR3 is TGTGCCAGTAGTATCCAGGGGGCTAGCGATGAGCAGTTCTTC.

The chain joins TRBV29-1 to TRBJ1-2; TRBD1 aligns across 7 bases. Germline CDR1 and CDR2: SQVTM and ANQGSEA. The CDR3 runs to 12 residues. Trimming cost V 5 bases and J 3 bases; bases outside gene matches: 3. The CDR3 region has the DNA TGCAGCGTTCTTACAGGGGACTATGGCTACACCTTC. This encodes CSVLTGDYGYTF.

Notes on this clone: An end of the junction differs from the germline gene, which may be a read error. J is TRBJ2-2 and V is TRBV2; D uncertain. There are 13 residues in the CDR3. Germline CDR1 reads SNHLY; CDR2 reads FYNNEI. The CDR3 nucleotides read TGTGCCAGCAGTAATCCGAACTCCGGGGAGCTGTTTTTT. Its protein is CASSNPNSGELFF.

This chain links TRBV6-5 with TRBJ1-5, with no clear D. V was shortened by 6 bases and J by 0 bases, with 9 bases between the two germline ends. The CDR3 runs 14 residues. Germline loops: CDR1 MNHEY, CDR2 SVGAGI. This chain's CDR3 is CASRGPYSNQPQHF. As DNA, the CDR3 is TGTGCCAGCAGGGGCCCCTATAGCAATCAGCCCCAGCATTTT.

This rearrangement joins TRBV28 to TRBJ1-1, with D unclear. V lost 4 bases to trimming and J lost 4 bases, with 10 bases between them. This CDR3 region has 13 residues. Per the germline V gene, CDR1 is MDHEN and CDR2 is SYDVKM. CDR3 sequence: CASSSHLVTEAFF. The DNA for the CDR3 is TGTGCCAGCAGTTCACATTTGGTCACTGAAGCTTTCTTT.

This clone has only a few counts. V gene TRBV15 combines with J gene TRBJ1-5; D is possibly TRBD1 (5 bases). The germline V and J ends were trimmed by 2 bases and 4 bases, with 9 bases remaining between them. Germline V gene sequence: CDR1 LNHNV, CDR2 YYDKDF (reference sequence). CDR3 length: 14 amino acids. Here the CDR3 DNA reads TGTGCCACCAGCAGAAAGGAGGGGAATCAGCCCCAGCATTTT. Translated: CATSRKEGNQPQHF.

As concerns this clone: Within the sample, other DNA sequences also encode this same CDR3. CDR3 in amino acids: CASSSGTGRNQPQHF. The CDR3 coding sequence is TGTGCCAGCAGCTCCGGGACAGGGAGAAATCAGCCCCAGCATTTT. The chain is built from TRBV7-9 and TRBJ1-5; 9 nucleotides agree with TRBD1. The CDR3 spans 15 residues. The V gene end was trimmed by 4 bases and the J gene end by 4 bases; junction bases not matched to a gene: 5. Germline V gene data show CDR1 as SEHNR and CDR2 as FQNEAQ (reference sequence).

On this clone: The sample contains more than one DNA sequence encoding this CDR3. This sequence joins TRBV30 and TRBJ2-5, with 7 nucleotides matching TRBD1. The V and J ends lost 3 bases and 4 bases, in that order; junction bases with no gene match: 2. The CDR3 is 12 residues long. Germline V gene sequence: CDR1 GTSNPN, CDR2 SVGIG (reference sequence). CDR3 in DNA: TGTGCCTGGAGCCCAGGGGGAGAGACCCAGTACTTC. It specifies CAWSPGGETQYF.

This clone was recorded once. The V gene is TRBV11-3, the J gene TRBJ2-7; D may be TRBD2 (6 bases). Germline CDR1 and CDR2: SGHNT and YENEEA. Trimming took 1 base from V and 2 from J, leaving 12 bases between them. This CDR3 has 15 amino acids. The CDR3 DNA follows: TGTGCCAGCAGCTTAGGGGGCGGGGATACCTACGAGCAGTACTTC. Its protein is CASSLGGGDTYEQYF.

This chain uses TRBV12-3 or TRBV12-4 with TRBJ1-1; 7 positions match TRBD1. The CDR3 loop spans 12 amino acids. The ends lost 6 bases at V and 12 bases at J; junction bases unmatched: 10. DNA for the CDR3: TGTGCCAGCAGCCATCGACAGGGCCCATCTTTCTTT. This sequence encodes CASSHRQGPSFF.

The chain joins TRBV7-3 to TRBJ2-5; 10 bases map to TRBD1. J was trimmed by 6 bases and V by 4 bases; bases with no gene match: 5. The CDR3 sequence is 14 residues long. CDR1 is SGHTA and CDR2 is FQGTGA in the germline V gene. The CDR3 nucleotides read TGTGCCAGCAGCTCGACAGGGGGCGCGAAGACCCAGTACTTC. Encoded protein: CASSSTGGAKTQYF.

This sequence joins TRBV5-4 and TRBJ1-1; 9 nucleotides line up with TRBD1. The ends lost 4 bases at V and 0 bases at J; junction bases unmatched: 7. Germline lookup yields CDR1 SGHNT and CDR2 YYREEE (reference sequence). This CDR3 spans 16 amino acids. In DNA form, the CDR3 reads TGTGCCAGCAGCCCGACAGGGGGGGTTTTGAACACTGAAGCTTTCTTT. Its translation is CASSPTGGVLNTEAFF.

For the CDR3, the DNA is TGTGCCAGCAGCCAAGTGGCGGGGAACACTGAAGCTTTCTTT. Translated, it gives CASSQVAGNTEAFF. The rearrangement links TRBV3-1 (or the pseudogene TRBV3-2) to TRBJ1-1; D is uncertain. V lost 1 base, J lost 1 base, and 7 bases lay in between. This CDR3 spans 14 amino acids. Per the germline V gene, CDR1 is LGHDT and CDR2 is YNNKEL (reference sequence).

This sequence joins TRBV15 and TRBJ1-2; 9 nucleotides line up with TRBD1. Germline V gene lookup returns CDR1 LNHNV and CDR2 YYDKDF (reference sequence). The junction had 6 bases not matched to a gene; V was cut back by 5 bases and J by 2 bases. The CDR3 extends over 15 amino acids. Here the CDR3 DNA reads TGTGCCACCAGCCTGGACAGGGGAGTAAACTATGGCTACACCTTC. Protein sequence: CATSLDRGVNYGYTF.

This sequence joins TRBV19 and TRBJ1-1; D is unresolved. Germline CDR1 LNHDA, CDR2 SQIVND (reference sequence). V was shortened by 5 bases and J by 1 base, with 11 bases between the two germline ends. The CDR3 covers 14 residues. CDR3 coding DNA: TGTGCCAGTAGTCCCGCGGGCCCGAACACTGAAGCTTTCTTT. It translates to CASSPAGPNTEAFF.